This T cell receptor beta chain derives from a study of a mutant IDH1 vaccine in newly diagnosed glioma (TCRdb year 2021). Regarding the study in general: Patients received eight vaccinations in weeks 1, 3, 5, 7, 11, 15, 19 and 23, corresponding to visits V03 through V10. Of the 25 to 35 treated patients, 62.5% were male and about 40% were female, and a mean age of approximately 40 years was recorded. Vaccination began 4-6 weeks after radiotherapy alone, or alongside temozolomide cycles in the chemotherapy-containing groups. Longitudinal TCRB deep sequencing was performed for about 25 treated patients wherever samples were available for exploratory analyses. Peripheral blood was drawn at six visits: V03 (baseline), V05, V07, V10, V12 and V13. Prior to enrollment, standard therapy consisting of radiotherapy alone, temozolomide alone, or radiochemotherapy with temozolomide had been administered to patients, with the combination being received by most patients. The paper's findings and limits, for the study overall: Selection of PBMC samples for TCRB deep sequencing was based on availability. It was noted by the authors that analyses of patient blood samples could not be reproduced owing to sample limitations. Immune responses induced by the vaccine were seen in approximately 92% of patients across multiple MHC alleles. Pseudoprogression seemed to be unrelated to changes in the top peripheral T cell clonotypes found by TCRB sequencing.

The library came from the immunoSEQ multiplex PCR assay. The hsTCRB Kit was used according to the manufacturer's protocol to amplify rearranged TCR beta chain sequences. TCRB libraries were sequenced on an Illumina MiSeq. The paper's processing steps were these. The kit vendor's proprietary platform handled demultiplexing, trimming and gene mapping. Held by TCRdb, this immuneACCESS table contains in-frame sequences only and omits some clones. Under half of the omission traces to an unresolved V gene where checked; the cause of the rest is unknown. Clone size and V and J calls were adopted from that table, with D and trimming inferred from the DNA. Across this sample there are fewer than 75,000 clones, with 65% to 85% seen only once. The biggest ten clones account for 9% to 10% of the sample. In this sample, this clone turned up once. Its cognate antigen has yet to be identified. Per-base qualities were not stored, and no clone one base away is much larger.

According to the study, the label for this sample's time point signals: week 11, during vaccination. A 20-mer mutant IDH1 peptide at 300 micrograms in Montanide made up each vaccine dose, which was injected subcutaneously together with topical imiquimod. Donors had newly diagnosed WHO grade 3 or 4 IDH1-mutant astrocytomas with loss of nuclear ATRX. The samples were drawn from NOA16, a multicentre, single-arm, open-label phase I trial in Germany that tested a mutant IDH1 peptide vaccine in humans for the first time. Genomic DNA for TCRB sequencing was isolated from EDTA blood with the DNeasy Blood and Tissue Kit. The material was PBMCs, obtained from a glioma patient whose treatment included an IDH1 peptide vaccine. The sequence derives from a woman aged 50 to 60 with glioma.

CDR3 region: CASSLFGMMNTEAFF. The DNA sequence is given as TGTGCCAGCAGCTTGTTTGGGATGATGAACACTGAAGCTTTCTTT. Here the chain combines TRBV5-5 and TRBJ1-1; the D gene is not confidently resolved. CDR1 and CDR2 (SGHKS, YYEKEE) derive from the germline V gene (reference sequence). Deletion took 1 base off V and 0 bases off J, with a span of 10 bases between the germline ends. The CDR3 holds 15 amino acids from the cysteine to the phenylalanine. Of the read, only the CDR3 DNA is kept; its 45 bases are in frame from base 1. Beyond the CDR3, the reference TRBV5-5 and TRBJ1-1 genes provide the residues; the full variable domain reads: DAGVTQSPTHLIKTRGQQVTLRCSPISGHKSVSWYQQVLGQGPQFIFQYYEKEERGRGNFPDRFSARQFPNYSSELNVNALLLGDSALYLCASSLFGMMNTEAFFGQGTRLTVV.